This T cell receptor beta chain comes out of a study of shared clonotypes between healthy human individuals. Findings of the study overall: Deeper or shallower sequencing was expected to change how clonotypes are shared among donors. In a handful of donors, about 5% of naive CD4 clonotypes appeared in common. Larger estimated richness was generally recorded for naive subsets relative to memory subsets.

The split of CD4+ cells yielded CD45RA+ naive and CD45RA-negative memory subsets. A note on this clone: What it binds is not known.

The data were produced by immunoSEQ multiplex PCR, yet TCRdb's version contains in-frame clones alone and is incomplete. The sample lists fewer than 3 million clones, 85% to 95% seen once, with around 0.35% in the top ten. Trimming removed 2 bases from V and 7 bases from J, with 2 bases in between. Germline V gene data show CDR1 as SGHAT and CDR2 as FQNNGV. The CDR3 covers 11 residues. The V gene is TRBV11-2, the J gene TRBJ2-2; no clear D. This clonotype originated in a man aged 18 to 30 in good health. Some clones in this sample may be carry-over from other donors' samples. What was sequenced was naive CD4+ T cells from PBMCs. Subset described: CD45RA+ positively selected. The CDR3 here is CASSLNGELFF. The CDR3 bases are TGTGCCAGCAGCTTAAACGGGGAGCTGTTTTTT.